The 20 T cell receptor beta chains listed next were all sequenced from one sample in a study of OX40 agonist ivuxolimab in advanced cancers. Measured with immunoSEQ multiplex PCR; TCRdb has only the in-frame clones, and not every one. In the table there are about 82,000 clones, approximately 87% of which are singletons. This specimen consisted of CD4+ or CD8+ T cells sorted from blood, obtained in a trial of the OX40 agonist ivuxolimab. Receptors were obtained from an adult with an advanced solid tumor such as melanoma, head and neck, liver or kidney cancer.

The rearrangement links TRBV4-1 to TRBJ2-3, with 9 bases lining up with TRBD1. CDR1 and CDR2 from the germline V gene are MGHRA and YSYEKL. This CDR3 has 18 amino acids. J lost 1 base, V lost 6 bases, and 14 bases had no gene match. CDR3 DNA: TGCGCCAGCAGTCCCAGGACAGGGGCGGGAATCCGCACAGATACGCAGTATTTT. Its translation: CASSPRTGAGIRTDTQYF.

This sequence joins TRBV5-1 and TRBJ1-1; D unclear. The V gene lost 0 bases and the J gene lost 0 bases, with 6 bases spanning the gap. The germline V gene has CDR1 SGHRS and CDR2 YFSETQ. There are 14 residues in the CDR3. The CDR3 DNA follows: TGCGCCAGCAGCTTGGACCCAGTGAACACTGAAGCTTTCTTT. Residues: CASSLDPVNTEAFF.

The chain carries TRBV18 and TRBJ2-2, with D unresolved. CDR3 length equals 14 residues. The germline gives CDR1 KGHSH, CDR2 LQKENI. The germline V and J ends were trimmed by 2 bases and 3 bases, with 7 bases remaining between them. The CDR3 here is CASSPMGYTGELFF. The CDR3 DNA reads as TGTGCCAGCTCACCAATGGGGTACACCGGGGAGCTGTTTTTT. Based on the CDR3 plus reference TRBV18 and TRBJ2-2, the full variable domain is NAGVMQNPRHLVRRRGQEARLRCSPMKGHSHVYWYRQLPEEGLKFMVYLQKENIIDESGMPKERFSAEFPKEGPSILRIQQVVRGDSAAYFCASSPMGYTGELFFGEGSRLTVL.

The chain recombines TRBV5-1 with TRBJ2-7; a possible D gene is TRBD2 (5 bases). The V end was cut by 3 bases, the J end by 4 bases, with 17 bases between. CDR1 and CDR2 from the germline V gene are SGHRS and YFSETQ. This CDR3 is built from 15 residues. CDR3 sequence reads: CASSSQAGRTYEQYF. The CDR3 DNA reads as TGCGCCAGCAGCTCTCAAGCCGGACGGACTTACGAGCAGTACTTC.

The chain joins TRBV29-1 to TRBJ1-1; no clear D. CDR1 SQVTM and CDR2 ANQGSEA come from the germline V gene. V was clipped by 5 bases and J by 0 bases, with 16 bases between them. The CDR3 is 15 residues long. CDR3 residues: CSVQYPERVNTEAFF. CDR3 nucleotide sequence: TGCAGCGTTCAGTACCCTGAAAGGGTGAACACTGAAGCTTTCTTT.

The chain carries TRBV2 and TRBJ1-1; 7 nucleotides match TRBD1. CDR1 is SNHLY and CDR2 is FYNNEI in the germline V gene. The J segment lost 4 bases and the V segment lost 5 bases, leaving 10 bases of the junction unmatched. There are 15 residues in the CDR3. This CDR3 is CASSKGQPGSTEAFF. The CDR3 bases are TGTGCCAGCAGTAAGGGACAGCCAGGGAGCACTGAAGCTTTCTTT.

In DNA form, the CDR3 reads TGTGCCAGCAGCTTACAGCGGTTTGGCACAGATACGCAGTATTTT. Encoded protein: CASSLQRFGTDTQYF. The chain employs TRBV7-9 and TRBJ2-3; weak D call: TRBD2 (5 bases). V lost 2 bases, J lost 1 base, and 10 bases lay in between. The CDR3 extends over 15 amino acids. Germline V gene lookup returns CDR1 SEHNR and CDR2 FQNEAQ (reference sequence).

The genes are TRBV11-2 and TRBJ2-2, with TRBD1 identical over 10 bases. Germline V gene lookup returns CDR1 SGHAT and CDR2 FQNNGV. This CDR3 has 18 amino acids. The ends lost 1 base at V and 6 bases at J; junction bases unmatched: 11. Here the CDR3 reads CASSLGQGARGFAGELFF. CDR3 coding DNA: TGTGCCAGCAGCTTAGGACAGGGGGCGAGGGGCTTCGCCGGGGAGCTGTTTTTT.

The chain combines TRBV6-5 with TRBJ1-4; 7 positions match TRBD1. Germline V gives CDR1 MNHEY, CDR2 SVGAGI. J lost 8 bases, V lost 5 bases, and 11 bases had no gene match. The CDR3 covers 15 residues. CDR3 region: CASSPLAGQTEKLFF. CDR3 DNA sequence: TGTGCCAGCAGTCCCCTGGCGGGACAGACCGAAAAACTGTTTTTT.

The rearrangement joins TRBV18 to TRBJ1-5; no clear D gene. V was shortened by 4 bases and J by 4 bases, with 14 bases between the two germline ends. This CDR3 comprises 15 residues. The germline V gene has CDR1 KGHSH and CDR2 LQKENI. CDR3 protein: CASSQGGRPNQPQHF. In DNA, the CDR3 is TGTGCCAGCTCACAGGGAGGTCGGCCTAATCAGCCCCAGCATTTT.

The chain combines TRBV5-4 with TRBJ2-7; possibly TRBD2 for D (7 bases). The ends were cut back, 0 bases at V and 6 bases at J, with 13 bases in the middle. Per germline, CDR1 SGHNT and CDR2 YYREEE (reference sequence). CDR3 length: 14 amino acids. CDR3 sequence: CASSLVGGPLEQYF. CDR3 DNA: TGTGCCAGCAGCTTGGTCGGGGGGCCCCTCGAGCAGTACTTC. The full variable domain, with the rest looked up from reference TRBV5-4 and TRBJ2-7, is ETGVTQSPTHLIKTRGQQVTLRCSSQSGHNTVSWYQQALGQGPQFIFQYYREEENGRGNFPPRFSGLQFPNYSSELNVNALELDDSALYLCASSLVGGPLEQYFGPGTRLTVT.

V is TRBV7-8 and J is TRBJ1-5, with TRBD1 matching 7 bases. CDR1 is SGHVS, CDR2 FQNEAQ, per germline. V lost 6 bases, J lost 7 bases, and 12 bases stayed unmatched. The CDR3 is 15 residues long. DNA of the CDR3: TGTGCCAGCAGTCAATTTTCCCAGGGGGAGCAGCCCCAGCATTTT. Translating gives CASSQFSQGEQPQHF.

The chain couples TRBV29-1 to TRBJ2-7; the match to TRBD1 covers 9 bases. The germline V gene has CDR1 SQVTM and CDR2 ANQGSEA. The CDR3 runs to 13 residues. Germline trimming cut 6 bases from V and 3 bases from J; bases unmatched to any gene: 6. The CDR3 sequence: CSVRRDRDYEQYF. The CDR3 bases are TGCAGCGTCCGCCGGGACAGGGACTACGAGCAGTACTTC.

The rearrangement links TRBV7-2 to TRBJ2-1; 10 bases align to TRBD2. Germline trimming cut 6 bases from V and 2 bases from J; bases unmatched to any gene: 4. Germline V gives CDR1 SGHTA, CDR2 FQGNSA. CDR3 length: 15 amino acids. CDR3 protein: CASSRSGGAYNEQFF. In nucleotides, the CDR3 is TGTGCCAGCAGTCGAAGCGGGGGGGCCTACAATGAGCAGTTCTTC. Supplemented by reference TRBV7-2 and TRBJ2-1, the full variable domain reads GAGVSQSPSNKVTEKGKDVELRCDPISGHTALYWYRQSLGQGLEFLIYFQGNSAPDKSGLPSDRFSAERTGGSVSTLTIQRTQQEDSAVYLCASSRSGGAYNEQFFGPGTRLTVL.

This chain connects TRBV19 to TRBJ1-1, with a possible D match to TRBD1 (5 bases). V lost 5 bases to trimming and J lost 3 bases, with 22 bases between them. Germline V gene sequence: CDR1 LNHDA, CDR2 SQIVND (reference sequence). This CDR3 is 17 amino acids long. In DNA, the CDR3 is TGTGCCAGTAGTTTATACCCCAAGGGGCAGTCGTACACTGAAGCTTTCTTT. Protein sequence: CASSLYPKGQSYTEAFF.

The rearrangement uses TRBV7-8 and TRBJ1-3, with D hard to call. V was pared by 8 bases and J by 2 bases, with 19 bases between. This CDR3 spans 16 amino acids. CDR1 is SGHVS, CDR2 FQNEAQ, per germline. Written as DNA, the CDR3 is TGTGCCAGCGCCCAAGCGGGAGTCGGCACTGGAAACACCATATATTTT. Translating gives CASAQAGVGTGNTIYF.

V is TRBV2 and J is TRBJ1-1; D may be TRBD1 (5 bases). CDR1 is SNHLY and CDR2 is FYNNEI in the germline V gene. The CDR3 spans 18 residues. Trimming shortened V by 6 bases and J by 0 bases, and 23 bases separated the two germline ends. The CDR3 protein is CASRKGEPRGTMNTEAFF. The CDR3 DNA reads as TGTGCCAGCAGGAAAGGGGAGCCCCGGGGAACTATGAACACTGAAGCTTTCTTT.

This chain uses TRBV10-3 with TRBJ2-4, with 8 bases lining up with TRBD1. CDR3 length: 15 amino acids. Germline V lookup: CDR1 ENHRY, CDR2 SYGVKD. Unmatched junction bases numbered 2, after V lost 1 base and J lost 3 bases. The CDR3 DNA sequence: TGTGCCATCAGTGAGTGGACAGGGCTCAAAAACATTCAGTACTTC. Protein product: CAISEWTGLKNIQYF.

The V and J genes are TRBV4-2 and TRBJ2-5; no clear D gene. The CDR3 is 14 amino acids. CDR1 and CDR2 (germline): LGHNA, YNFKEQ. V lost 0 bases, J lost 2 bases, and 7 bases lay in between. The CDR3 sequence: CASSQDQQQETQYF. DNA of the CDR3: TGTGCCAGCAGCCAAGATCAACAGCAAGAGACCCAGTACTTC.

The table lists this clone with a few counts. The V and J genes are TRBV6-5 and TRBJ1-2; no clear D gene. Germline CDR1 and CDR2: MNHEY and SVGAGI. Trimming removed 6 bases at V and 4 bases at J, with 12 bases between. The CDR3 runs 13 residues. CDR3 in amino acids: CASRLDGSYGYTF. CDR3 coding DNA: TGTGCCAGCAGACTGGACGGGTCCTATGGCTACACCTTC.